The clone carrying this TCR beta chain was found a few times. A TCRbeta library incorporating unique molecular identifiers was prepared. MiXCR, run by TCRdb on the PCR reads, gives a single entry per CDR3 protein. The sample holds hundreds of thousands of distinct CDR3 sequences, approximately 15% seen once. The sample originates from a study of T-cell reconstitution after alpha-beta-depleted transplantation in children. Germline assignment: CDR1 WSHSY and CDR2 SAAADI. V was pared by 7 bases and J by 4 bases, with 17 bases between. This CDR3 contains 14 residues. The clonotype comes from a human donor who donated a stem cell graft to a child with acute myeloid leukemia. The source was PBMCs from the stem cell graft donor, collected from the stem cell graft. The chain employs TRBV10-2 and TRBJ2-7; D possibly corresponds to TRBD1 (5 bases). The CDR3 coding sequence is TGCGCCAGCACCAGGGCAGGGAATGGTTACGAGCAGTACTTC. It specifies CASTRAGNGYEQYF.